This T cell receptor beta chain emerged from a study of T cells in Graves' hyperthyroidism and ophthalmopathy. Whole-study context: The authors collected peripheral blood at initial diagnosis, before any treatment. General study findings and limits: A model using 13 V-J features told ophthalmopathy apart from stable hyperthyroidism. Within blood appeared most thyroid clonotypes that had expanded above 0.001.

Germline V lookup: CDR1 SGHAT, CDR2 FQNNGV. The V and J ends lost 1 base and 0 bases respectively, with 9 bases between them. There are 16 residues in the CDR3. A note on this clonotype: Its antigen is not identified.

The PBMCs were sourced from fresh peripheral blood (less than 11 ml). Amplified regions were TCR beta CDR3 sequences from RNA transcripts. First-round RT-PCR targeting the TCR CDR3 was performed with the HTBI primer set. TCRdb used MiXCR to reprocess the multiplex PCR reads, holding one entry per CDR3 protein. The table records a few hundred thousand distinct CDR3 sequences, 15% of them present only once. This TCR was recovered from a young woman with Graves' hyperthyroidism. The gene calls are TRBV11-2 and TRBJ1-4; D is unclear. Sequencing was performed on blood. The CDR3 DNA reads as TGTGCCAGCAGCTTAGTTCGGGGAACAACTAATGAAAAACTGTTTTTT. It translates to CASSLVRGTTNEKLFF.